This entry features one T cell receptor (beta chain) sequence. Its matching antigen is unknown. The data stem from a study of cytomegalovirus exposure and HLA in healthy donors. Across the study: In a later analysis, it was reported that the roughly 120 validation repertoires had been produced on the same platform as the 700 or so repertoires belonging to the first cohort. Study-wide points: Many donors shared some public TCRs, even though most TCR sequences were rare. The study labeled around 160 TCR beta chains cytomegalovirus-associated.

Produced via immunoSEQ multiplex PCR; TCRdb's table is partial and in-frame only. This repertoire shows 250,000 to 400,000 clones, roughly 87% found once; its top ten account for more than 0.9%. Per germline, CDR1 MRHNA and CDR2 SNTAGT. The CDR3 is 15 residues long. Germline trimming cut 3 bases from V and 7 bases from J; bases unmatched to any gene: 5. The sequenced sample consisted of PBMCs. This chain links TRBV6-4 with TRBJ2-1; 11 bases map to TRBD2. The sequence derives from a woman aged 25 to 39 in good health and CMV-seropositive. The CDR3 region is CASSELAGVYNEQFF. CDR3 DNA sequence: TGTGCCAGCAGTGAACTAGCGGGAGTATATAATGAGCAGTTCTTC.